This record covers a single TCR beta chain. This record comes from a study of T cell changes during pregnancy in multiple sclerosis. Method: immunoSEQ multiplex PCR; TCRdb's copy keeps in-frame clones and lacks some. The sample carries about 59,000 clones, roughly 94% recorded once. Germline V lookup: CDR1 SQVTM, CDR2 ANQGSEA. The CDR3 is made up of 14 amino acids. The V gene lost 4 bases and the J gene lost 5 bases, with 17 bases spanning the gap. The chain has TRBV29-1 and TRBJ2-5; D is possibly TRBD2 (6 bases). The receptor was isolated from a female donor with multiple sclerosis, enrolled in a pregnancy study. This specimen consisted of CD8+ T cells from peripheral blood mononuclear cells, obtained after pregnancy. The CDR3 region is CSVVGGVEWETQYF. In DNA form, the CDR3 reads TGCAGCGTTGTTGGCGGGGTTGAGTGGGAGACCCAGTACTTC.